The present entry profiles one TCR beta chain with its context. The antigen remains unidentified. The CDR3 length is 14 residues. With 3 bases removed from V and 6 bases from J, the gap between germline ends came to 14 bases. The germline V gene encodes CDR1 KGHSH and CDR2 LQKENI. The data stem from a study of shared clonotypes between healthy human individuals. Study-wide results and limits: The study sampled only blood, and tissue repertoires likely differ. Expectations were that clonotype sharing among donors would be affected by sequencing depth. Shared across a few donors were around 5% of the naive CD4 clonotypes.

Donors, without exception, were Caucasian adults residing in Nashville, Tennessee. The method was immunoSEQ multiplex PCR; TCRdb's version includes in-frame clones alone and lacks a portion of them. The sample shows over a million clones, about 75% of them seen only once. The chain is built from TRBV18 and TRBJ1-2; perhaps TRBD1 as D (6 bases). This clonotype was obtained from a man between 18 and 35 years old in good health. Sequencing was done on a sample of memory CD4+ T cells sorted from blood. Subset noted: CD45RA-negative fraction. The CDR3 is CASSPVDRPNGYTF. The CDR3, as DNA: TGTGCCAGCTCACCCGTCGACAGGCCCAATGGCTACACCTTC.